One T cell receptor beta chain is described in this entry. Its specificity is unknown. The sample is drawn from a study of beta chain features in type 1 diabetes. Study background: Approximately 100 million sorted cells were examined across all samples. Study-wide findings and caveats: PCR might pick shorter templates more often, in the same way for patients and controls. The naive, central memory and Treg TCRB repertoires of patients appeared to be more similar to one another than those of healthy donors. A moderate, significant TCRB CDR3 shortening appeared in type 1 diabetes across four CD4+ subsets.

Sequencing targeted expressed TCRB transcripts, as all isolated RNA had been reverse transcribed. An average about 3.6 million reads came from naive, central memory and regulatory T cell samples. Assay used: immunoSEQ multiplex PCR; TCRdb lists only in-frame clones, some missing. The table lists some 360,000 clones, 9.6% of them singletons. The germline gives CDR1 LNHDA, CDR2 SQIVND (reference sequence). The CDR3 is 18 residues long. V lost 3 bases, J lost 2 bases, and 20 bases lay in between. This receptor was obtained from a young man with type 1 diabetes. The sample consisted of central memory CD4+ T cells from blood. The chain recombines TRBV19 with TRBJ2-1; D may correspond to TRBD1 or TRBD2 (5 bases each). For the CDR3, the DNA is TGTGCCAGTAGTATTCTGTGGGGGAGCGGAGATACCTACAATGAGCAGTTCTTC. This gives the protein CASSILWGSGDTYNEQFF.